The following is a TCR beta chain sequence with its context. The CDR3 totals 16 residues. CDR1 and CDR2 (germline): LNHDA, SQIVND (reference sequence). V shed 3 bases and J 2 bases; nucleotides not matched to a gene: 7. iRepertoire HTBI primers and Arm-PCR of CDR3 regions built TCR beta libraries. TCRdb used MiXCR to reprocess the multiplex PCR reads, holding one entry per CDR3 protein. The table lists 400,000 to 500,000 distinct CDR3 sequences, about 16% of them singletons. This sample stems from a study of regulatory T cells in long-lasting Graves disease. Documented time point: newly diagnosed GD, antithyroid drugs for less than 3 months. Extracted PBMC RNA gave rise to the TCR library. The data were also submitted as part of a second study, on T cells in Graves' hyperthyroidism and ophthalmopathy.

The sequencing used peripheral blood mononuclear cells (PBMCs), collected at new diagnosis, from a patient treated with antithyroid drugs. This receptor was obtained from a young woman with Graves disease. The V gene is TRBV19, the J gene TRBJ1-1, with TRBD1 identical over 9 bases. The CDR3 region has the DNA TGTGCCAGTAGTATTAACAGGGGGCTTTTCAACACTGAAGCTTTCTTT. This gives the protein CASSINRGLFNTEAFF.